Shown below are 15 T cell receptor beta chains from a single sample sequenced in a study of patients and donors after allogeneic stem cell transplantation. One entry per CDR3 protein, called by TCRdb with MiXCR from the RT-PCR reads. The sample comprises around 200,000 distinct CDR3 sequences, over 30% of which are singletons, and 9.5% to 13% rests with the top ten. The sample consisted of blood, either unsorted or a sorted T cell fraction (not recorded which). The receptors were gathered from a human donor who was either an allogeneic HSCT recipient or a stem cell or donor lymphocyte infusion donor (not recorded which). It is not recorded whose cells these are; they may come from a transplant donor.

This clonotype was seen only a few times. The chain couples TRBV18 to TRBJ1-1, with D possibly matching TRBD1 (5 bases). CDR3 size: 15 residues. The V gene's germline CDR1 is KGHSH and CDR2 LQKENI. Trimming shortened V by 4 bases and J by 1 base, and 13 bases separated the two germline ends. CDR3: CASSRNDSPNTEAFF. The CDR3 DNA follows: TGTGCCAGCTCACGGAATGACAGCCCGAACACTGAAGCTTTCTTT. Full variable domain (rest looked up from reference TRBV18 and TRBJ1-1): NAGVMQNPRHLVRRRGQEARLRCSPMKGHSHVYWYRQLPEEGLKFMVYLQKENIIDESGMPKERFSAEFPKEGPSILRIQQVVRGDSAAYFCASSRNDSPNTEAFFGQGTRLTVV.

The sample holds a few counts of this clonotype. V and J are TRBV20-1 and TRBJ2-3; maybe TRBD2 (6 bases). CDR3 length: 14 residues. Germline CDR1 is DFQATT and CDR2 is SNEGSKA (reference sequence). V was clipped by 3 bases and J by 2 bases, with 12 bases between them. In nucleotides, the CDR3 is TGCAGTGCTAGTTTAGCGGAATTCACAGATACGCAGTATTTT. Its translation is CSASLAEFTDTQYF.

The genes are TRBV5-5 and TRBJ1-3; D is uncertain. CDR3 length: 17 residues. With 2 bases removed from V and 0 bases from J, the gap between germline ends came to 15 bases. The germline V gene has CDR1 SGHKS and CDR2 YYEKEE (reference sequence). In DNA form, the CDR3 reads TGTGCCAGCAGCTTCATCGGGCTAGCGGGCTCTGGAAACACCATATATTTT. It codes for CASSFIGLAGSGNTIYF.

This clonotype was found a few times. The chain employs TRBV24-1 and TRBJ1-1; no firm D call. Per the germline V gene, CDR1 is KGHDR and CDR2 is SFDVKD. The CDR3 extends over 13 amino acids. Trimming pared 8 bases from V and 1 base from J, leaving 10 bases between. CDR3 coding DNA: TGTGCCACCACGCGGGGAACGAACACTGAAGCTTTCTTT. Its translation: CATTRGTNTEAFF.

J is TRBJ2-1 and V is TRBV6-5; perhaps TRBD2 as D (6 bases). Germline V gives CDR1 MNHEY, CDR2 SVGAGI. V was trimmed by 2 bases and J by 1 base, leaving 9 bases between them. The CDR3 length is 15 residues. CDR3: CASSYRRGSYNEQFF. CDR3 nucleotide sequence: TGTGCCAGCAGTTACCGTCGGGGGTCCTACAATGAGCAGTTCTTC.

V usage is TRBV5-1 and J usage is TRBJ2-5; D may be TRBD2 (6 bases). The V gene's germline CDR1 is SGHRS and CDR2 YFSETQ. This CDR3 comprises 13 residues. With 2 bases removed from V and 6 bases from J, the gap between germline ends came to 11 bases. The CDR3 sequence: CASSFGGRQTQYF. In nucleotides, the CDR3 is TGCGCCAGCAGCTTCGGGGGTAGGCAGACCCAGTACTTC.

This clonotype has a handful of counts. CDR3: CAWRVGSHEKLFF. CDR3 coding DNA: TGTGCCTGGAGAGTGGGCTCCCATGAAAAACTGTTTTTT. J is TRBJ1-4 and V is TRBV30; D not certain. The CDR3 extends over 13 amino acids. V lost 3 bases and J lost 6, with 11 bases in between. CDR1 is GTSNPN and CDR2 is SVGIG in the germline V gene (reference sequence).

The chain links TRBV10-3 to TRBJ1-2, with a weak D call TRBD1 (6 bases). The CDR3 loop spans 15 amino acids. Germline values: CDR1 ENHRY, CDR2 SYGVKD. Trimming removed 6 bases from V and 2 bases from J, with 16 bases in between. CDR3 sequence: CAISKSDRTNYGYTF. CDR3 DNA: TGTGCCATCAGCAAATCCGACAGGACGAACTATGGCTACACCTTC.

The rearrangement links TRBV27 to TRBJ2-3; D is tentatively TRBD1 or TRBD2 (6 bases each). Trimming stripped 5 bases from V and 4 bases from J, with 13 bases between. Germline lookup yields CDR1 MNHEY and CDR2 SMNVEV (reference sequence). The CDR3 spans 14 residues. CDR3: CASSPLGGADTQYF. The CDR3 DNA sequence: TGTGCCAGCAGTCCGCTGGGGGGCGCAGATACGCAGTATTTT.

A few counts support this clonotype. The rearrangement joins TRBV5-5 to TRBJ2-3; D is ambiguous. Germline lookup yields CDR1 SGHKS and CDR2 YYEKEE (reference sequence). The CDR3 covers 14 residues. V lost 0 bases, J lost 2 bases, and 7 bases lay in between. This CDR3 is CASSLEGPTDTQYF. The CDR3, as DNA: TGTGCCAGCAGCTTGGAGGGCCCCACAGATACGCAGTATTTT.

The rearrangement joins TRBV20-1 to TRBJ1-1, with no clear D. This CDR3 has 13 residues. The germline V and J ends were trimmed by 6 bases and 1 base, with 12 bases remaining between them. Germline V gene lookup returns CDR1 DFQATT and CDR2 SNEGSKA (reference sequence). CDR3 loop: CSALSEGNTEAFF. The CDR3 region has the DNA TGCAGTGCCCTGTCCGAGGGGAACACTGAAGCTTTCTTT.

This clonotype was seen once. The CDR3 loop reads CASSQREGGFEQYF. CDR3 sequence (DNA): TGCGCCAGCAGCCAGCGGGAAGGGGGCTTCGAGCAGTACTTC. V and J are TRBV4-1 and TRBJ2-7; perhaps TRBD1 as D (7 bases). CDR1 MGHRA and CDR2 YSYEKL come from the germline V gene. The CDR3 totals 14 residues. With 3 bases removed from V and 6 bases from J, the gap between germline ends came to 15 bases.

The chain is built from TRBV12-3 or TRBV12-4 and TRBJ1-5; D remains ambiguous. Trimming removed 6 bases at V and 8 bases at J, with 14 bases between. There are 13 residues in the CDR3. The CDR3 nucleotides read TGTGCCAGCAGCCGACTGGCGGGAGAGCCCCAGCATTTT. It is translated as CASSRLAGEPQHF.

This clonotype was picked up a small number of times. J is TRBJ1-3 and V is TRBV5-1; D is perhaps TRBD1 (5 bases). Per germline, CDR1 SGHRS and CDR2 YFSETQ. Between the trimmed V and J ends, which lost 0 bases and 4 bases, there was a span of 8 bases. The CDR3 totals 14 residues. CDR3 protein: CASSLDGGGNTIYF. The CDR3 DNA reads as TGCGCCAGCAGCTTGGATGGGGGAGGAAACACCATATATTTT. Drawing the rest from reference TRBV5-1 and TRBJ1-3, the complete variable domain is KAGVTQTPRYLIKTRGQQVTLSCSPISGHRSVSWYQQTPGQGLQFLFEYFSETQRNKGNFPGRFSGRQFSNSRSEMNVSTLELGDSALYLCASSLDGGGNTIYFGEGSWLTVV.

This clonotype has more than one count but fewer than ten. The genes are TRBV5-5 and TRBJ1-3, with a possible D match to TRBD1 (6 bases). Per germline, CDR1 SGHKS and CDR2 YYEKEE (reference sequence). V lost 5 bases and J lost 8, with 20 bases in between. The CDR3 loop spans 15 amino acids. This CDR3 reads CASRRGAPDSDTIYF. In DNA, the CDR3 is TGTGCCAGCAGACGGGGGGCGCCGGACTCGGACACCATATATTTT.